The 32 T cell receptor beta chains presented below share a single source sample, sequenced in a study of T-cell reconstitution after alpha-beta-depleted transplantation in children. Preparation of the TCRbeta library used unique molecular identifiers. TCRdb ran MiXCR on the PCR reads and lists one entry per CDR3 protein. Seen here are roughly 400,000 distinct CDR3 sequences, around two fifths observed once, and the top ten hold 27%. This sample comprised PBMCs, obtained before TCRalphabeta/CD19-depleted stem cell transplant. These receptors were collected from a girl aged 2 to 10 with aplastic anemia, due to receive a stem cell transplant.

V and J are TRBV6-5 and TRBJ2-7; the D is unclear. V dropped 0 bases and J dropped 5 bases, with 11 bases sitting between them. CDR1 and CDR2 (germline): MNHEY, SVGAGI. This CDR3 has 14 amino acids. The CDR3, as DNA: TGTGCCAGCAGTTACTCGAAAGGGTTCCACGAGCAGTACTTC. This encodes CASSYSKGFHEQYF.

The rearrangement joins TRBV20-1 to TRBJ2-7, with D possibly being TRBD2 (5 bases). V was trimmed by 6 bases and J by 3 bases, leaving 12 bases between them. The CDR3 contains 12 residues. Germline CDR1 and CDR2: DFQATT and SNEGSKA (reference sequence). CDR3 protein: CSAKAVLYEQYF. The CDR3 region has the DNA TGCAGTGCCAAAGCGGTTCTCTACGAGCAGTACTTC.

This CDR3 reads CASSQTGDSPLHF. The CDR3 nucleotides read TGTGCCAGCAGCCAAACTGGCGATTCACCCCTCCACTTT. The V gene is TRBV12-3 or TRBV12-4, the J gene TRBJ1-6, with D unresolved. The CDR3 runs 13 residues. V lost 6 bases and J lost 8, with 11 bases in between.

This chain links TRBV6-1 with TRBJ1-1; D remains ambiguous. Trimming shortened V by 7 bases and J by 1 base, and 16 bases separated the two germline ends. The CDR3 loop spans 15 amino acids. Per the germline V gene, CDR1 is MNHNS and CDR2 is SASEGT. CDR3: CASNGLGSSNTEAFF. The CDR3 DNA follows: TGTGCCAGCAATGGTCTGGGCAGCTCGAACACTGAAGCTTTCTTT.

CDR3 sequence (DNA): TGCAGTGCTATTGTGGGAGGATCTTCCTACAATGAGCAGTTCTTC. Amino acids: CSAIVGGSSYNEQFF. The chain is built from TRBV20-1 and TRBJ2-1; D might be TRBD2 (6 bases). The CDR3 totals 15 residues. Germline V lookup: CDR1 DFQATT, CDR2 SNEGSKA (reference sequence). Trimming removed 4 bases at V and 1 base at J, with 14 bases between.

The CDR3 coding sequence is TGCGCCAGCAGCTACCAGACAGCAACCATGAACACTGAAGCTTTCTTT. Translation: CASSYQTATMNTEAFF. The chain couples TRBV5-1 to TRBJ1-1; perhaps TRBD1 as D (5 bases). CDR1 is SGHRS, CDR2 YFSETQ, per germline. V was trimmed by 3 bases and J by 0 bases, leaving 15 bases between them. The CDR3 runs to 16 residues.

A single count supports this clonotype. Here the CDR3 reads CASSDLGTSGRKNFNEQFF. CDR3 DNA sequence: TGTGCCAGCAGTGACCTCGGGACTAGCGGGAGGAAGAATTTCAATGAGCAGTTCTTC. J is TRBJ2-1 and V is TRBV6-4; 15 bases agree with TRBD2. J gave up 6 bases and V 2 bases, and 11 bases lay outside the gene matches. CDR1 and CDR2 (germline): MRHNA, SNTAGT. CDR3 size: 19 residues.

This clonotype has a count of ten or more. The CDR3 DNA reads as TGTGCCAGCAGCTTAGTACAGGGGAACACTGAAGCTTTCTTT. As protein: CASSLVQGNTEAFF. The chain recombines TRBV11-2 with TRBJ1-1; D may be TRBD1 (6 bases). CDR1 is SGHAT, CDR2 FQNNGV, per germline. The CDR3 runs 14 residues. V shed 1 base and J shed 1 base, with 7 bases lying between them.

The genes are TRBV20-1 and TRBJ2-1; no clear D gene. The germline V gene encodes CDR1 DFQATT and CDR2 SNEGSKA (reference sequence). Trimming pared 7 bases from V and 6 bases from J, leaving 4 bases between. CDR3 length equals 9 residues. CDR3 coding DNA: TGCAGTGTAACCAATGAGCAGTTCTTC. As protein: CSVTNEQFF.

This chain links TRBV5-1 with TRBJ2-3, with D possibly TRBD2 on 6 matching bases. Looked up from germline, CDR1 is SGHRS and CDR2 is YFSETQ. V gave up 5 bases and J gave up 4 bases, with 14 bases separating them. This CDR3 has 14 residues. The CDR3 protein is CASSRENPPDTQYF. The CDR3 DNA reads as TGCGCCAGCAGTCGGGAGAATCCCCCAGATACGCAGTATTTT.

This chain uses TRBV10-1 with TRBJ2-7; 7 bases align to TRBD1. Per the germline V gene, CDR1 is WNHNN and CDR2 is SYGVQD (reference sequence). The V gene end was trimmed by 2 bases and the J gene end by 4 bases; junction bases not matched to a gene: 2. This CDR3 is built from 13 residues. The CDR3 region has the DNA TGCGCCAGCAGTGAGGGACAGGTTTACGAGCAGTACTTC. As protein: CASSEGQVYEQYF.

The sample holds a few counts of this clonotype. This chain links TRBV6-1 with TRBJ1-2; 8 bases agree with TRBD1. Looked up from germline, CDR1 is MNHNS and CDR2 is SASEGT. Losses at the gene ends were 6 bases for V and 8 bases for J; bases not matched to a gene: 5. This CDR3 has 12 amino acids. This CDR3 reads CASSQTGEGYTF. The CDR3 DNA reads TGTGCCAGCAGCCAGACAGGGGAGGGCTACACCTTC.

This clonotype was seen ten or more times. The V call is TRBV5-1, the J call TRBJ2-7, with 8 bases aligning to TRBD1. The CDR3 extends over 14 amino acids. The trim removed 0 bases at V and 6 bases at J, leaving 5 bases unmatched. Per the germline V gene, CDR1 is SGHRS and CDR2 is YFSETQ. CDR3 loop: CASSLGQGRSEQYF. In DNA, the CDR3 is TGCGCCAGCAGCTTGGGACAGGGGCGAAGCGAGCAGTACTTC.

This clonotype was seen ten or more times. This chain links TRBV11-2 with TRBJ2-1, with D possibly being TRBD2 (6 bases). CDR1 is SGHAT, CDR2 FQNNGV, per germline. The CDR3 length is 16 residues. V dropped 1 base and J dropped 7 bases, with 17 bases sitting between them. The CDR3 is CASSLARSGRFNEQFF. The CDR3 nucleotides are TGTGCCAGCAGCTTAGCCCGGTCGGGGAGGTTTAATGAGCAGTTCTTC. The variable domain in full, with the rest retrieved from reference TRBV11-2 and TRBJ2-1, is EAGVAQSPRYKIIEKRQSVAFWCNPISGHATLYWYQQILGQGPKLLIQFQNNGVVDDSQLPKDRFSAERLKGVDSTLKIQPAKLEDSAVYLCASSLARSGRFNEQFFGPGTRLTVL.

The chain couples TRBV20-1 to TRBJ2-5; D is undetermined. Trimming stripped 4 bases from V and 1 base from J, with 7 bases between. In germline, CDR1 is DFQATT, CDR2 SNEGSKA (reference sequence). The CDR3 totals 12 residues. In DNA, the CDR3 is TGCAGTGCTACGGTGGCCCAAGAGACCCAGTACTTC. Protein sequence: CSATVAQETQYF.

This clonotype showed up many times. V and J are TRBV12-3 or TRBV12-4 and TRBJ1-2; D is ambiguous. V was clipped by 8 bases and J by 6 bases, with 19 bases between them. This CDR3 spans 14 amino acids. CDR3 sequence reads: CASRSAARLHGYTF. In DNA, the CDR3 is TGTGCCAGCCGGTCGGCTGCGCGACTCCATGGCTACACCTTC.

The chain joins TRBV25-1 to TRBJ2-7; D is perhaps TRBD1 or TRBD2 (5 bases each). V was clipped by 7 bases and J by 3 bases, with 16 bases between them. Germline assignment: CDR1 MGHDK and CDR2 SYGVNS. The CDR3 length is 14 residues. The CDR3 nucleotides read TGTGCCAGCAACCCCCCGGGACGTCGCTACGAGCAGTACTTC. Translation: CASNPPGRRYEQYF.

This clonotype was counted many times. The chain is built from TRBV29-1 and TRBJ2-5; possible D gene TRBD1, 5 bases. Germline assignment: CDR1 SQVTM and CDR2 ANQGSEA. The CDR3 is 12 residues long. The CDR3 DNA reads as TGCATCTGTTGGTCCGGACACGGGACCCAGTACTTC. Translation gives CICWSGHGTQYF.

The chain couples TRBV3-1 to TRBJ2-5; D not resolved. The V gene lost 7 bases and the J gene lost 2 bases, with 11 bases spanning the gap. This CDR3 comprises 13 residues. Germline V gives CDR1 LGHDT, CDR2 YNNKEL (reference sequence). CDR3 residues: CASNTGPQETQYF. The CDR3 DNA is TGTGCCAGCAACACCGGGCCACAAGAGACCCAGTACTTC.

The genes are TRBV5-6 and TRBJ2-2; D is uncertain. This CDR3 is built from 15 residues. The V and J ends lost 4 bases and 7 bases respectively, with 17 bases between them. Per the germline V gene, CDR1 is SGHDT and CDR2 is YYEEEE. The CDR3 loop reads CASSPWPDYIGELFF. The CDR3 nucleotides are TGTGCCAGCAGCCCTTGGCCAGATTATATCGGGGAGCTGTTTTTT. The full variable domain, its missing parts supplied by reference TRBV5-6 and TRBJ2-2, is DAGVTQSPTHLIKTRGQQVTLRCSPKSGHDTVSWYQQALGQGPQFIFQYYEEEERQRGNFPDRFSGHQFPNYSSELNVNALLLGDSALYLCASSPWPDYIGELFFGEGSRLTVL.

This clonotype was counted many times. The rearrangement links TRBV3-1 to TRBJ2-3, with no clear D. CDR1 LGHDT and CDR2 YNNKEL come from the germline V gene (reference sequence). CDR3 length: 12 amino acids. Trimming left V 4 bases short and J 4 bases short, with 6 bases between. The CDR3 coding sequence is TGTGCCAGCAGCCTGCTCTCAGATACGCAGTATTTT. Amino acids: CASSLLSDTQYF.

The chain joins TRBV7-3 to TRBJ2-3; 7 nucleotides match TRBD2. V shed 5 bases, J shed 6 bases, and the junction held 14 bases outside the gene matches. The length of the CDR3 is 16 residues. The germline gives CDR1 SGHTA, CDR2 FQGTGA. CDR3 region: CASSPVGSGRIDTQYF. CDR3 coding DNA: TGTGCCAGCAGCCCAGTGGGTAGCGGGCGGATCGATACGCAGTATTTT. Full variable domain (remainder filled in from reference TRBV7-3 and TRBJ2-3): GAGVSQTPSNKVTEKGKYVELRCDPISGHTALYWYRQSLGQGPEFLIYFQGTGAADDSGLPNDRFFAVRPEGSVSTLKIQRTERGDSAVYLCASSPVGSGRIDTQYFGPGTRLTVL.

CDR3 sequence: CASTPLAGYGYTF. The CDR3 DNA reads as TGTGCCAGCACCCCCCTTGCGGGGTATGGCTACACCTTC. The chain couples TRBV12-3 or TRBV12-4 to TRBJ1-2; D unresolved. The CDR3 is made up of 13 amino acids. V shed 7 bases and J shed 5 bases, with 14 bases lying between them.

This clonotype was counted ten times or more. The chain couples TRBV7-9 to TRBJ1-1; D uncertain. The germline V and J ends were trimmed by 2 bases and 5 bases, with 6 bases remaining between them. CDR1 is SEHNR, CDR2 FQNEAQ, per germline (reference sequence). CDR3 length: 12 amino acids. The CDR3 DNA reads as TGTGCCAGCAGCTTAATATGGACTGAAGCTTTCTTT. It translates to CASSLIWTEAFF.

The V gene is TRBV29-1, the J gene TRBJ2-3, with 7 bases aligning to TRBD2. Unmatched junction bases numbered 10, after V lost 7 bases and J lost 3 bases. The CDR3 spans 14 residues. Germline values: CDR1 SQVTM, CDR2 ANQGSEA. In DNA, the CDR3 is TGCAGCGCTGGGGGGGAGTCCCTTACAGATACGCAGTATTTT. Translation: CSAGGESLTDTQYF.

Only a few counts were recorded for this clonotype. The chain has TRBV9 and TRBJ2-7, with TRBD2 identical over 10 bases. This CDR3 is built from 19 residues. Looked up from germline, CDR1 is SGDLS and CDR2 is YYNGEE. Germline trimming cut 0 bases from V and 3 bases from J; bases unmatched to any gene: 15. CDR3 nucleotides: TGTGCCAGCAGCGTAGACCCCAGCGGGAGGGACCTCTCCTGCTACGAGCAGTACTTC. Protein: CASSVDPSGRDLSCYEQYF.

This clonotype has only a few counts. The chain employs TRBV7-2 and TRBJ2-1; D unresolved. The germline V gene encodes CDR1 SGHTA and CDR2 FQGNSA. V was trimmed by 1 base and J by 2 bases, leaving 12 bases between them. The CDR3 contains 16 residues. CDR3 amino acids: CASSLEGLGPYNEQFF. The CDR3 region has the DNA TGTGCCAGCAGCTTAGAGGGCCTCGGACCCTACAATGAGCAGTTCTTC.

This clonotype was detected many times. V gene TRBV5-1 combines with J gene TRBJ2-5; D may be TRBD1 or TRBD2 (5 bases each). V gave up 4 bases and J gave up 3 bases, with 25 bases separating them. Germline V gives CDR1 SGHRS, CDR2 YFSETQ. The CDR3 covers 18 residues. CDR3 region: CASSPVYVRLGAEETQYF. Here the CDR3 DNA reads TGCGCCAGCAGCCCCGTGTATGTGCGTCTCGGGGCGGAAGAGACCCAGTACTTC.

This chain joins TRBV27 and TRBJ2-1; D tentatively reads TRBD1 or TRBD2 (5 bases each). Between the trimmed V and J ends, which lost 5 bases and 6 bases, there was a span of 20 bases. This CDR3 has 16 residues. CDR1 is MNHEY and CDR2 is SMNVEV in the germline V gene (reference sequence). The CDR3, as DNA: TGTGCCAGCAGTCCCCGGGTCGGGGACGCACGCAATGAGCAGTTCTTC. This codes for CASSPRVGDARNEQFF.

CDR3 amino acids: CASSLTSGRNNEQFF. The CDR3 coding sequence is TGTGCCAGCAGCTTGACTAGCGGGAGGAACAATGAGCAGTTCTTC. The V and J genes are TRBV7-9 and TRBJ2-1; 13 nucleotides agree with TRBD2. The CDR3 is 15 amino acids. The V and J ends lost 3 bases and 5 bases, in that order; junction bases with no gene match: 1. CDR1 is SEHNR and CDR2 is FQNEAQ in the germline V gene (reference sequence).

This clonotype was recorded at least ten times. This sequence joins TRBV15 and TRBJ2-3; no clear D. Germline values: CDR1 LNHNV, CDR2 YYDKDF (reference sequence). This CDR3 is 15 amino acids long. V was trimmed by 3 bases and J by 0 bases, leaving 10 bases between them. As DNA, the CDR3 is TGTGCCACCAGCAGCCAGGCGAGGAGCACAGATACGCAGTATTTT. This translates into CATSSQARSTDTQYF.

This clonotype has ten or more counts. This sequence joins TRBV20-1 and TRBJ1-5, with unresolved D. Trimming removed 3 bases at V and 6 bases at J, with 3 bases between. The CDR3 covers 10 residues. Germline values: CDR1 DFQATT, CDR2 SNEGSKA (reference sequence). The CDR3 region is CSASGQPQHF. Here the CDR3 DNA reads TGCAGTGCTAGTGGTCAGCCCCAGCATTTT.